The clone carrying this T cell receptor (beta chain) has just a few counts. Its antigen is not identified. This entry belongs to a study of cytomegalovirus exposure and HLA in healthy donors. Study context: Findings of an earlier analysis included some 120 million unique TCR beta sequences from 180 million or so T cells. Study-wide results and caveats: Sequences of the TCR beta chain were said to predict the HLA-A and HLA-B alleles of most subjects accurately. Analyses of presence/absence relied on an assumption of roughly uniform sequencing depth across donors.

Primers included in the PCR were 60 Vbeta and 13 Jbeta primers. Profiling relied on immunoSEQ multiplex PCR, and the TCRdb table lists in-frame clones only, not all of them. The sample consists of some 69,000 clones, under 80% of them appearing once. Trimming took 0 bases from V and 1 from J, leaving 7 bases between them. CDR3 length equals 14 residues. Germline V lookup: CDR1 SGHRS, CDR2 YFSETQ. The chain uses TRBV5-1 and TRBJ2-5; D is unresolved. This receptor was taken from a male donor in good health and CMV-seropositive. The material sequenced was PBMCs. This CDR3 is CASSLDSSQETQYF. The CDR3, as DNA: TGCGCCAGCAGCTTGGATAGTTCCCAAGAGACCCAGTACTTC.